The 22 T cell receptor beta chains reported below all come from one sample, sequenced in a study of shared clonotypes between healthy human individuals. TCRdb's table, derived via immunoSEQ multiplex PCR, lists solely in-frame clones and lacks some. The data contain about a million clones, 65% to 75% of them seen just once; the ten biggest clones take up about 1.5%. Material: memory CD4+ T cells sorted from blood. Sample subset: CD45RA-negative fraction. The receptors shown here come from a man aged 18 to 30 in good health.

The chain employs TRBV30 and TRBJ1-6; 10 bases agree with TRBD1. Germline V gives CDR1 GTSNPN, CDR2 SVGIG (reference sequence). The ends lost 4 bases at V and 6 bases at J; junction bases unmatched: 3. The CDR3 totals 14 residues. As DNA, the CDR3 is TGTGCCTGGAAGGGGACAGGGGTTAATTCACCCCTCCACTTT. It is translated as CAWKGTGVNSPLHF.

V and J are TRBV2 and TRBJ2-1, with TRBD2 matching 10 bases. This CDR3 region has 15 residues. The trim removed 4 bases at V and 9 bases at J, leaving 9 bases unmatched. The V gene's germline CDR1 is SNHLY and CDR2 FYNNEI. CDR3 sequence: CASSVSLAGVSEQFF. In DNA, the CDR3 is TGTGCCAGCAGTGTTTCCCTAGCGGGAGTCAGTGAGCAGTTCTTC.

The chain joins TRBV30 to TRBJ2-5; weak D call: TRBD2 (6 bases). Trimming shortened V by 5 bases and J by 1 base, and 11 bases separated the two germline ends. This CDR3 contains 13 residues. Germline CDR1 is GTSNPN and CDR2 is SVGIG (reference sequence). The chain's CDR3 is CAWGTDRQETQYF. CDR3 bases: TGTGCCTGGGGGACTGACCGCCAAGAGACCCAGTACTTC.

The gene calls are TRBV28 and TRBJ1-1; TRBD1 is a possible D gene (6 bases). V was trimmed by 5 bases and J by 2 bases, leaving 18 bases between them. In germline, CDR1 is MDHEN, CDR2 SYDVKM. The CDR3 extends over 16 amino acids. The CDR3 DNA follows: TGTGCCAGCAGTCCTACTACAGGGCCCGTCAACACTGAAGCTTTCTTT. Translating gives CASSPTTGPVNTEAFF.

This chain joins TRBV5-4 and TRBJ1-1; 9 bases are a match to TRBD1. Germline-derived CDR1 and CDR2 are SGHNT and YYREEE (reference sequence). The CDR3 consists of 15 residues. The V gene end was trimmed by 6 bases and the J gene end by 2 bases; junction bases not matched to a gene: 8. The CDR3 reads CASTIRTGANTEAFF. The CDR3 DNA reads as TGTGCCAGCACCATTCGGACAGGGGCTAACACTGAAGCTTTCTTT.

The chain recombines TRBV27 with TRBJ2-7; 9 nucleotides match TRBD2. The CDR3 loop spans 12 amino acids. Germline V CDR1 and CDR2: MNHEY, SMNVEV (reference sequence). V was clipped by 2 bases and J by 11 bases; unmatched bases: 4. The DNA for the CDR3 is TGTGCCAGCAGTTTAGCGGGAGGGCCCAAGTACTTC. Its protein is CASSLAGGPKYF.

Concerning this clone itself: In the same sample, other DNA sequences code for this CDR3. The genes are TRBV10-1 and TRBJ2-7, with D unresolved. The germline gives CDR1 WNHNN, CDR2 SYGVQD (reference sequence). The V gene lost 0 bases and the J gene lost 0 bases, with 3 bases spanning the gap. The CDR3 consists of 13 residues. The chain's CDR3 is CASSESGSYEQYF. CDR3 sequence (DNA): TGCGCCAGCAGTGAGTCGGGCTCCTACGAGCAGTACTTC.

This chain's CDR3 is CASSRTGDLLTEQYF. CDR3 sequence (DNA): TGCGCCAGCAGCCGGACTGGGGACCTACTTACCGAGCAGTACTTC. V gene TRBV5-1 combines with J gene TRBJ2-7; D is tentatively TRBD1 or TRBD2 (5 bases each). Trimming stripped 4 bases from V and 6 bases from J, with 20 bases between. This CDR3 has 15 residues. Germline loops: CDR1 SGHRS, CDR2 YFSETQ.

The chain uses TRBV27 and TRBJ1-2; D is ambiguous. Germline V gene sequence: CDR1 MNHEY, CDR2 SMNVEV (reference sequence). Trimming left V 4 bases short and J 4 bases short, with 7 bases between. This CDR3 is 12 amino acids long. Here the CDR3 DNA reads TGTGCCAGCAGTTCTGACACCTATGGCTACACCTTC. Protein sequence: CASSSDTYGYTF.

Notes on this clone: This may stem from a read error, because a much larger clone lies one nucleotide away. The chain recombines TRBV6-1 with TRBJ1-1; D is uncertain. This CDR3 has 13 residues. The ends were cut back, 0 bases at V and 5 bases at J, with 7 bases in the middle. In germline, CDR1 is MNHNS, CDR2 SASEGT. CDR3 residues: CASSEAGRTEAFF. Written as DNA, the CDR3 is TGTGCCAGCAGTGAAGCGGGGAGAACTGAAGCTTTCTTT.

This chain joins TRBV5-1 and TRBJ1-1, with a tentative D call TRBD1 (6 bases). The CDR3 spans 14 residues. The ends were cut back, 2 bases at V and 0 bases at J, with 8 bases in the middle. Per germline, CDR1 SGHRS and CDR2 YFSETQ. DNA for the CDR3: TGCGCCAGCAGCTTTGGGGACATGAACACTGAAGCTTTCTTT. Translation gives CASSFGDMNTEAFF. The full variable domain, in which reference TRBV5-1 and TRBJ1-1 provide the parts outside the CDR3, is KAGVTQTPRYLIKTRGQQVTLSCSPISGHRSVSWYQQTPGQGLQFLFEYFSETQRNKGNFPGRFSGRQFSNSRSEMNVSTLELGDSALYLCASSFGDMNTEAFFGQGTRLTVV.

V is TRBV23-1 and J is TRBJ2-1; D is possibly TRBD1 (5 bases). TRBV23-1 is identified as an open reading frame with a role that is uncertain. CDR3 length: 14 residues. The V gene lost 0 bases and the J gene lost 8 bases, with 11 bases spanning the gap. Written as DNA, the CDR3 is TGCGCCAGCAGTCAATCGCCCAGGGATGATGAGCAGTTCTTC. Translated, it gives CASSQSPRDDEQFF.

The chain uses TRBV5-6 and TRBJ2-7; a possible D gene is TRBD1 (5 bases). The CDR3 consists of 15 residues. CDR1 SGHDT and CDR2 YYEEEE come from the germline V gene. V was cut by 4 bases and J by 3 bases, with 17 bases left in between. The CDR3 nucleotides are TGTGCCAGCAGCCCCCTTGGGGCAGACAGCTACGAGCAGTACTTC. Translation: CASSPLGADSYEQYF. Full variable domain (rest looked up from reference TRBV5-6 and TRBJ2-7): DAGVTQSPTHLIKTRGQQVTLRCSPKSGHDTVSWYQQALGQGPQFIFQYYEEEERQRGNFPDRFSGHQFPNYSSELNVNALLLGDSALYLCASSPLGADSYEQYFGPGTRLTVT.

The rearrangement uses TRBV10-1 and TRBJ1-1; 9 bases line up with TRBD1. V lost 6 bases, J lost 1 base, and 6 bases stayed unmatched. The germline V gene encodes CDR1 WNHNN and CDR2 SYGVQD (reference sequence). CDR3 length: 15 amino acids. CDR3 residues: CASSDRGSANTEAFF. The CDR3 DNA follows: TGCGCCAGCAGCGACAGGGGGTCTGCGAACACTGAAGCTTTCTTT.

This clone was recorded a few times. The chain combines TRBV30 with TRBJ1-2; 9 nucleotides line up with TRBD1. This CDR3 is built from 15 residues. CDR1 is GTSNPN, CDR2 SVGIG, per germline (reference sequence). With V trimmed by 0 bases and J by 6 bases, 8 bases remained unmatched. CDR3 DNA sequence: TGTGCCTGGAGTGTTTGGGACAGGGTCGTTCATGGCTACACCTTC. It specifies CAWSVWDRVVHGYTF.

The V gene is TRBV27, the J gene TRBJ2-6, with a tentative D call TRBD2 (6 bases). This CDR3 spans 15 amino acids. Germline V lookup: CDR1 MNHEY, CDR2 SMNVEV (reference sequence). Trimming shortened V by 3 bases and J by 3 bases, and 9 bases separated the two germline ends. CDR3 DNA sequence: TGTGCCAGCAGTTTCGAGGGAGGTGGGGCCAACGTCCTGACTTTC. Amino acids: CASSFEGGGANVLTF.

The rearrangement links TRBV5-6 to TRBJ2-3; tentative D call: TRBD2 (5 bases). Trimming left V 3 bases short and J 5 bases short, with 16 bases between. CDR3 length equals 15 residues. In germline, CDR1 is SGHDT, CDR2 YYEEEE. In DNA form, the CDR3 reads TGTGCCAGCAGCTACGTTGAGACTAAACGAGATACGCAGTATTTT. Protein product: CASSYVETKRDTQYF.

The chain recombines TRBV4-1 with TRBJ2-7; unclear D gene. The germline V and J ends were trimmed by 1 base and 1 base, with 8 bases remaining between them. The CDR3 runs to 14 residues. Germline V gene lookup returns CDR1 MGHRA and CDR2 YSYEKL. Here the CDR3 reads CASSQGLRSYEQYF. CDR3 bases: TGCGCCAGCAGCCAAGGACTTAGGTCCTACGAGCAGTACTTC.

The rearrangement uses TRBV5-5 and TRBJ1-2; TRBD1 might be the D (6 bases). Germline values: CDR1 SGHKS, CDR2 YYEKEE (reference sequence). Trimming cost V 4 bases and J 2 bases, with 18 bases left between them. The CDR3 is 16 residues long. The CDR3 protein is CASSGLGGGVNYGYTF. The CDR3 DNA sequence: TGTGCCAGCAGCGGGCTTGGTGGGGGCGTAAACTATGGCTACACCTTC.

There are a few counts of this clone. This may come from a read error, since a much larger clone is one base off. The chain has TRBV7-9 and TRBJ2-7; 11 nucleotides line up with TRBD2. Trimming took 5 bases from V and 0 from J; bases not matched to a gene: 0. There are 14 residues in the CDR3. Germline assignment: CDR1 SEHNR and CDR2 FQNEAQ (reference sequence). CDR3 loop: CASSTSGSSYEQYF. The CDR3 DNA is TGTGCCAGCAGCACTAGCGGGAGCTCCTACGAGCAGTACTTC.

With respect to this clone: This same CDR3 is encoded by further DNA sequences in the sample. The chain joins TRBV18 to TRBJ2-1, with TRBD2 matching over 14 bases. This CDR3 comprises 15 residues. V dropped 2 bases and J dropped 7; count of bases not matched to a gene: 1. In germline, CDR1 is KGHSH, CDR2 LQKENI. DNA for the CDR3: TGTGCCAGCTCACCAGGACTAGCGGGAGGTAATGAGCAGTTCTTC. This translates into CASSPGLAGGNEQFF.

The chain carries TRBV19 and TRBJ2-1, with D unclear. The V gene lost 9 bases and the J gene lost 8 bases, with 14 bases spanning the gap. Germline V lookup: CDR1 LNHDA, CDR2 SQIVND (reference sequence). The CDR3 is 12 amino acids. CDR3 sequence (DNA): TGTGCCAGCCGCCGCTATGGCGATGAGCAGTTCTTC. It specifies CASRRYGDEQFF.